This T cell receptor (beta chain) was observed in a study of identical twins. Regarding the study as a whole: Weaker excess sharing between twins was seen in beta out-of-frame sequences.

MiXCR, run by TCRdb on the 5' RACE reads, gives a single entry per CDR3 protein. The sample lists some 1,600,000 distinct CDR3 sequences, about 30% seen once, with about 0.3% in the top ten. This clonotype was detected a few times. Its antigen is still unknown. Per the germline V gene, CDR1 is SGHRS and CDR2 is YFSETQ. CDR3 length equals 16 residues. V shed 5 bases and J 1 base; nucleotides not matched to a gene: 7. This TCR was recovered from a newborn girl in good health. Sequenced sample: cord blood. The chain recombines TRBV5-1 with TRBJ2-1; 9 bases are shared with TRBD2. The CDR3 coding sequence is TGCGCCAGCAGTCTAGCGGGGTATTTGTCCTACAATGAGCAGTTCTTC. Encoded protein: CASSLAGYLSYNEQFF.